This TCR beta chain was documented in a study of PD-L1 blockade in urothelial cancer. The wider study: Atezolizumab was started by patients in the mid-2010s at 1,200 mg intravenously every 3 weeks. Prior regimens of chemotherapy numbered 0 to 3 per patient. Treatment start was followed by blood analysis at 3 weeks (second dose) and again at 6 weeks. Study observations and caveats: Tumor-linked clones in blood grew more by 3 weeks in durable-benefit patients.

Repertoires were generated with immunoSEQ multiplex PCR, while TCRdb's copy carries only in-frame clones and drops some. The sample has some 110,000 clones, under 95% seen once; the top ten hold under 5%. As concerns this clone: As yet, its antigen is unknown.

J was trimmed by 6 bases and V by 4 bases; bases with no gene match: 9. CDR1 is SGHNT, CDR2 YYREEE, per germline (reference sequence). The CDR3 loop spans 16 amino acids. The sample's time point: peripheral blood 6 weeks after treatment start. The sequence derives from a man in his 60s with urothelial cancer. The input for sequencing was PBMCs, taken around atezolizumab (anti-PD-L1) treatment. The gene calls are TRBV5-4 and TRBJ2-2; 10 nucleotides match TRBD1. The CDR3 loop reads CASSPRTGGVPGELFF. CDR3 DNA sequence: TGTGCCAGCAGCCCCAGGACAGGGGGGGTACCCGGGGAGCTGTTTTTT.